These 7 T cell receptor delta chains came from one sample sequenced in a study of delta chains in infants with herpesvirus infections. TCR cDNA was made from PBMC RNA with gamma- and delta-chain-specific primers. TCRdb redid clone calling on the RT-PCR reads using CATT. The repertoire holds about 2,600 delta-chain clones, with 30% to 40% as singletons. This specimen was peripheral blood, taken at time point 4 of longitudinal follow-up. Every receptor here comes from a human donor who was a Ugandan infant, either HIV-exposed or HIV-unexposed (not recorded which).

This clone appeared a few times. The V gene is TRDV2, the J gene TRDJ2; the D gene is possibly TRDD3 (5 bases). Germline values: CDR1 GEAIGNYY, CDR2 EKD. The CDR3 is 13 residues long. Trimming stripped 0 bases from V and 4 bases from J, with 5 bases between. The CDR3 sequence is CACDTWGTAQLFF. CDR3 nucleotide sequence: TGTGCCTGTGACACCTGGGGGACAGCACAACTCTTCTTT.

Concerning this clone itself: Other DNA sequences in this sample translate to the same CDR3. V usage is TRDV2 and J usage is TRDJ3; 13 nucleotides agree with TRDD3. Germline CDR1 and CDR2: GEAIGNYY and EKD. V was clipped by 0 bases and J by 0 bases; unmatched bases: 13. The CDR3 has 23 amino acids. The CDR3 loop is CACDTGGLGDTPGSSWDTRQMFF. CDR3 sequence (DNA): TGTGCCTGTGACACCGGAGGACTGGGGGATACGCCCGGGAGCTCCTGGGACACCCGACAGATGTTTTTC.

A few counts support this clone. V gene TRDV2 combines with J gene TRDJ3; D may be TRDD3 (6 bases). From germline, CDR1 is GEAIGNYY and CDR2 EKD. The CDR3 has 18 amino acids. V lost 0 bases and J 1 base, leaving 12 bases between the germline ends. In nucleotides, the CDR3 is TGTGCCTGTGACACCGTGCTGGGGACATCCTGGGACACCCGACAGATGTTTTTC. Its protein is CACDTVLGTSWDTRQMFF.

This clone was recorded a few times. The chain joins TRDV1 to TRDJ1; TRDD3 matches 11 bases. This CDR3 is 19 amino acids long. Germline CDR1 TSWWSYY, CDR2 QGS. Trimming cost V 1 base and J 0 bases; bases outside gene matches: 10. Here the CDR3 reads CALGERLFWGIRYTDKLIF. The CDR3 region has the DNA TGTGCTCTTGGGGAACGTCTCTTTTGGGGGATACGCTACACCGATAAACTCATCTTT.

This clone rates as large (0.1 to 1%). This chain joins TRDV3 and TRDJ1; D might be TRDD3 (9 bases). From germline, CDR1 is TVYSNPD and CDR2 GDNSRS (reference sequence). Trimming cost V 0 bases and J 0 bases, with 32 bases left between them. This CDR3 region has 21 residues. CDR3 region: CAFRRFLRLGGGGYNTDKLIF. DNA for the CDR3: TGTGCCTTTAGACGCTTCCTACGTCTAGGAGGTGGGGGATATAACACCGATAAACTCATCTTT.

The chain joins TRDV2 to TRDJ3, with 9 nucleotides matching TRDD3. J gave up 5 bases and V 0 bases, and 10 bases lay outside the gene matches. The CDR3 consists of 19 residues. Germline CDR1 and CDR2: GEAIGNYY and EKD. The CDR3 here is CACDTVGRGYARDTRQMFF. CDR3 nucleotide sequence: TGTGCCTGTGACACCGTAGGGAGGGGATACGCAAGGGACACCCGACAGATGTTTTTC.

By share of the sample, this clone is medium-sized (0.01 to 0.1%). The chain recombines TRDV1 with TRDJ1, with 8 bases fitting TRDD3. Germline V gene sequence: CDR1 TSWWSYY, CDR2 QGS. The CDR3 runs 18 residues. The V segment lost 4 bases and the J segment 1 base; nucleotides outside the gene matches: 14. In DNA form, the CDR3 reads TGTGCTCTTGGGGGTCCTCAAAAGGGATACGGGGGCACCGATAAACTCATCTTT. Amino acid sequence: CALGGPQKGYGGTDKLIF.